A single T cell receptor beta chain is shown here with its context. This sample was included in a study of T cell changes during pregnancy in multiple sclerosis. The CDR3 covers 15 residues. V lost 0 bases and J lost 4, with 11 bases in between. CDR1 and CDR2 (germline): LGHNA, YSLEER. Measured with immunoSEQ multiplex PCR; TCRdb has only the in-frame clones, and not every one. Among 30,000 or so clones, approximately 92% were seen once, and the ten largest hold roughly 0.79%. The material was CD4+ T cells from peripheral blood mononuclear cells, obtained in the second trimester of pregnancy. The receptor was derived from a female donor with multiple sclerosis, enrolled in a pregnancy study. This chain connects TRBV4-3 to TRBJ2-3, with D tentatively TRBD2 (5 bases). The CDR3 reads CASSQEEATADTQYF. The DNA for the CDR3 is TGCGCCAGCAGCCAAGAGGAGGCAACCGCAGATACGCAGTATTTT.